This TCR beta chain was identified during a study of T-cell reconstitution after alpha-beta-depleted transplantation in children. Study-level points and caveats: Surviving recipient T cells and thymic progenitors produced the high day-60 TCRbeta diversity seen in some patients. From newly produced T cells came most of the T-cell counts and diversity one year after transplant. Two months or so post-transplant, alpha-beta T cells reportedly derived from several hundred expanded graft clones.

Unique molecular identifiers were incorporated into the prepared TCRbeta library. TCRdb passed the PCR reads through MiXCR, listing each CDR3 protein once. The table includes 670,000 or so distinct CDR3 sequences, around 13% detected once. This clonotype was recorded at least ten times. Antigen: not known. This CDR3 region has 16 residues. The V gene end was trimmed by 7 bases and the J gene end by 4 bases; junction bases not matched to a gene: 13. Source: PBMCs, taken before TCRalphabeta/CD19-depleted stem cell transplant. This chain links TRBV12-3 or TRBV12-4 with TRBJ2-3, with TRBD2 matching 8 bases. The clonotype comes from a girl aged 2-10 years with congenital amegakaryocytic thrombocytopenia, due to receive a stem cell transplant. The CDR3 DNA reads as TGTGCCAGCACCTCGGTAGCGGGAAGTAGGGCAGATACGCAGTATTTT. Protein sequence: CASTSVAGSRADTQYF.